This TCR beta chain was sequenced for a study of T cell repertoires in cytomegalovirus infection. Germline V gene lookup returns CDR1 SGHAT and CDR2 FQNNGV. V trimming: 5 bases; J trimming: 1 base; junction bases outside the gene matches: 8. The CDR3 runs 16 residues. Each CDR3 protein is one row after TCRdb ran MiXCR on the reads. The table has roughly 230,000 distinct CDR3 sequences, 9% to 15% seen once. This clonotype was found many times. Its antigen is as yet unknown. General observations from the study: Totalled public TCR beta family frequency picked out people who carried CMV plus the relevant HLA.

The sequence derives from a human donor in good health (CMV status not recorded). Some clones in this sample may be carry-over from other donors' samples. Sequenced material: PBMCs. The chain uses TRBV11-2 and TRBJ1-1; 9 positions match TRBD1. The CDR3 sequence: CASSGQQGARNTEAFF. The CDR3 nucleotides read TGTGCCAGCAGCGGTCAACAGGGGGCGAGGAACACTGAAGCTTTCTTT.